This T cell receptor beta chain is drawn from a study of blood T cell repertoires in COVID-19. Across the study: The study drew acute and convalescent COVID-19 samples from the United States, Italy and Spain. Sources were T cells, B-cell-depleted T cells, or PBMCs; the material itself was cDNA or gDNA.

V dropped 2 bases and J dropped 5 bases, with 15 bases sitting between them. Germline V gene data show CDR1 as MNHNS and CDR2 as SASEGT. The CDR3 is 15 residues long. Authors' methods: Amplifying reference gene primers gave estimates of nucleated cell counts. The method was immunoSEQ multiplex PCR; TCRdb's version includes in-frame clones alone and lacks a portion of them. V, J and clone size are those of that table, while D and trimming were read from the DNA. There are 400,000 or so clones in the sample; around 90% occur only once, and 2.5% to 3.5% lies in the top ten. The chain combines TRBV6-1 with TRBJ1-1; D not resolved. Specimen: peripheral blood. This TCR derives from a human donor in a cohort sampled during active COVID-19. The CDR3 protein is CASSESAGAGTEAFF. The CDR3, as DNA: TGTGCCAGCAGTGAATCGGCGGGCGCGGGGACTGAAGCTTTCTTT.